The 20 T cell receptor beta chains reported below all come from one sample, sequenced in a study of cytomegalovirus exposure and HLA in healthy donors. The PCR contained 60 Vbeta and 13 Jbeta primers. Libraries were prepared by immunoSEQ multiplex PCR; TCRdb keeps only in-frame clonotypes and omits some of them. With approximately 150,000 clones in the sample, the ten largest clones hold under 2.5%. Sample: PBMCs. Receptor source: a woman between 18 and 30 years old in good health and CMV-seronegative.

The chain recombines TRBV9 with TRBJ2-7; tentatively, D is TRBD1 (5 bases). Germline V gene sequence: CDR1 SGDLS, CDR2 YYNGEE. Deletions cut 0 bases from V and 1 base from J, with 11 bases between. CDR3 length: 15 amino acids. CDR3 nucleotides: TGTGCCAGCAGCGTAGGTGCTGGGGCTTCCTACGAGCAGTACTTC. Amino acid sequence: CASSVGAGASYEQYF.

The J gene is TRBJ1-1, the V gene TRBV10-1; no reliable D call. Germline lookup yields CDR1 WNHNN and CDR2 SYGVQD (reference sequence). V shed 5 bases and J shed 1 base, with 8 bases lying between them. This CDR3 has 13 residues. The DNA for the CDR3 is TGCGCCAGCAGTAGTAACAGGAACACTGAAGCTTTCTTT. Translation: CASSSNRNTEAFF.

The chain employs TRBV7-8 and TRBJ2-5, with D hard to call. The CDR3 covers 14 residues. Deletions cut 1 base from V and 5 bases from J, with 11 bases between. The germline V gene has CDR1 SGHVS and CDR2 FQNEAQ. CDR3 region: CASSLGPQWETQYF. CDR3 coding DNA: TGTGCCAGCAGCTTAGGTCCGCAGTGGGAGACCCAGTACTTC.

DNA for the CDR3: TGTGCCAGCAGGTACGGACAGGAGAACACTGAAGCTTTCTTT. Protein sequence: CASRYGQENTEAFF. This rearrangement joins TRBV2 to TRBJ1-1; 7 nucleotides match TRBD1. Germline V gene data show CDR1 as SNHLY and CDR2 as FYNNEI. This CDR3 is built from 14 residues. The V and J ends lost 6 bases and 1 base, in that order; junction bases with no gene match: 5.

The genes are TRBV27 and TRBJ2-3; TRBD2 matches at 7 bases. This CDR3 is built from 15 residues. Germline values: CDR1 MNHEY, CDR2 SMNVEV (reference sequence). J lost 0 bases, V lost 5 bases, and 5 bases had no gene match. CDR3 loop: CASSLSGTSTDTQYF. CDR3 nucleotide sequence: TGTGCCAGCAGTCTCAGCGGGACTAGCACAGATACGCAGTATTTT.

This chain joins TRBV29-1 and TRBJ2-7; TRBD2 matches at 12 bases. The germline gives CDR1 SQVTM, CDR2 ANQGSEA. The V segment lost 2 bases and the J segment 5 bases; nucleotides outside the gene matches: 7. CDR3 length equals 15 residues. The CDR3 sequence: CSVELAGGPADEQYV. Written as DNA, the CDR3 is TGCAGCGTTGAACTAGCGGGAGGGCCCGCTGACGAGCAGTACGTC.

The chain links TRBV5-6 to TRBJ1-6, with D tentatively TRBD1 (6 bases). The CDR3 loop spans 13 amino acids. V shed 4 bases and J shed 17 bases, with 19 bases lying between them. CDR1 and CDR2 (germline): SGHDT, YYEEEE. Here the CDR3 DNA reads TGTGCCAGCAGCCTCGAGCGGGGGCCCACTTTCCACTTT. It translates to CASSLERGPTFHF. The complete variable domain, with remaining parts taken from reference TRBV5-6 and TRBJ1-6, reads DAGVTQSPTHLIKTRGQQVTLRCSPKSGHDTVSWYQQALGQGPQFIFQYYEEEERQRGNFPDRFSGHQFPNYSSELNVNALLLGDSALYLCASSLERGPTFHFGNGTRLTVT.

J is TRBJ2-7 and V is TRBV5-4; perhaps TRBD1 as D (6 bases). The CDR3 is 14 amino acids. The germline V gene has CDR1 SGHNT and CDR2 YYREEE (reference sequence). Trimming took 0 bases from V and 3 from J, leaving 10 bases between them. The CDR3 nucleotides are TGTGCCAGCAGCTTGGATCCAGGGGACTACGAGCAGTACTTC. Protein product: CASSLDPGDYEQYF.

This sequence joins TRBV11-3 and TRBJ2-4; perhaps TRBD1 as D (5 bases). V was pared by 1 base and J by 5 bases, with 15 bases between. The V gene's germline CDR1 is SGHNT and CDR2 YENEEA. The CDR3 contains 16 residues. CDR3 region: CASSLVSDTMENIQYF. CDR3 DNA: TGTGCCAGCAGCTTAGTCTCGGACACAATGGAAAACATTCAGTACTTC. The variable domain in full, with the rest retrieved from reference TRBV11-3 and TRBJ2-4, is EAGVVQSPRYKIIEKKQPVAFWCNPISGHNTLYWYLQNLGQGPELLIRYENEEAVDDSQLPKDRFSAERLKGVDSTLKIQPAELGDSAVYLCASSLVSDTMENIQYFGAGTRLSVL.

V gene TRBV7-8 combines with J gene TRBJ2-7, with 7 positions matching TRBD2. The CDR3 is 14 amino acids. The germline V gene has CDR1 SGHVS and CDR2 FQNEAQ. Trimming took 2 bases from V and 6 from J; bases not matched to a gene: 7. The CDR3 loop is CASSLRRPGGEQYV. Here the CDR3 DNA reads TGTGCCAGCAGCTTACGTCGTCCGGGAGGCGAGCAGTACGTC.

The chain links TRBV29-1 to TRBJ2-3, with 7 bases matching TRBD1. Germline V gene sequence: CDR1 SQVTM, CDR2 ANQGSEA. Trimming at V came to 8 bases and at J to 6 bases, leaving 5 bases not matched to a gene. CDR3 length: 11 amino acids. The CDR3 sequence: CSTARGDTQYF. The CDR3 DNA sequence: TGCAGCACCGCCAGGGGGGATACGCAGTATTTT.

The genes are TRBV6-5 and TRBJ2-1, with a tentative D call TRBD2 (5 bases). With 0 bases removed from V and 7 bases from J, the gap between germline ends came to 16 bases. The CDR3 runs to 16 residues. Germline CDR1 and CDR2: MNHEY and SVGAGI. The CDR3 nucleotides are TGTGCCAGCAGTTACTCCCCTTCCGGGATCTTTAATGAGCAGTTCTTC. Translated: CASSYSPSGIFNEQFF.

This chain uses TRBV7-2 with TRBJ2-7, with 9 bases aligning to TRBD2. The CDR3 has 17 residues. The V and J ends lost 5 bases and 0 bases, in that order; junction bases with no gene match: 11. Germline V gene data show CDR1 as SGHTA and CDR2 as FQGNSA. The DNA of the CDR3 is TGTGCCAGCAGCAAAAGTAGCGGGAGTAGGAGCTCCTACGAGCAGTACTTC. Protein product: CASSKSSGSRSSYEQYF.

The gene calls are TRBV30 and TRBJ1-5; D call uncertain. This CDR3 comprises 15 residues. Germline V gene lookup returns CDR1 GTSNPN and CDR2 SVGIG (reference sequence). Trimming cost V 1 base and J 3 bases, with 13 bases left between them. CDR3 residues: CAWSGGAVPNQPQHF. DNA of the CDR3: TGTGCCTGGAGTGGCGGAGCCGTCCCCAATCAGCCCCAGCATTTT. Full variable domain (outside the CDR3, taken from reference TRBV30 and TRBJ1-5): SQTIHQWPATLVQPVGSPLSLECTVEGTSNPNLYWYRQAAGRGLQLLFYSVGIGQISSEVPQNLSASRPQDRQFILSSKKLLLSDSGFYLCAWSGGAVPNQPQHFGDGTRLSIL.

The DNA for the CDR3 is TGTGCCAGCAGTTATCAGGGGGAACCCTACGAGCAGTACTTC. It translates to CASSYQGEPYEQYF. This sequence joins TRBV7-9 and TRBJ2-5, with TRBD1 identical over 7 bases. The J call may not be correct, given that the DNA end is closer to TRBJ2-7. The germline CDR1 and CDR2 sequences are SEHNR and FQNEAQ (reference sequence). The CDR3 is made up of 14 amino acids.

V and J are TRBV14 and TRBJ2-7, with TRBD1 matching over 7 bases. The CDR3 runs to 15 residues. V shed 4 bases and J 5 bases; nucleotides not matched to a gene: 11. Germline lookup yields CDR1 SGHDN and CDR2 FVKESK. The CDR3 protein is CASSLLGAGGDEQYF. Here the CDR3 DNA reads TGTGCCAGCAGCCTTCTAGGGGCAGGGGGAGACGAGCAGTACTTC.

The chain has TRBV30 and TRBJ1-5, with D uncertain. The V gene lost 0 bases and the J gene lost 2 bases, with 11 bases spanning the gap. The CDR3 runs 15 residues. Germline-derived CDR1 and CDR2 are GTSNPN and SVGIG (reference sequence). The CDR3 sequence is CAWSVDLGGNQPQHF. As DNA, the CDR3 is TGTGCCTGGAGTGTAGACTTGGGTGGCAATCAGCCCCAGCATTTT.

The chain combines TRBV7-9 with TRBJ2-5, with TRBD1 matching 7 bases. The germline V gene has CDR1 SEHNR and CDR2 FQNEAQ (reference sequence). V shed 1 base, J shed 5 bases, and the junction held 4 bases outside the gene matches. The CDR3 consists of 14 residues. Here the CDR3 reads CASSLDRGLETQYF. CDR3 DNA: TGTGCCAGCAGCTTAGACAGGGGATTGGAGACCCAGTACTTC.

The chain combines TRBV5-1 with TRBJ1-1; D perhaps matches TRBD1 (6 bases). V lost 3 bases, J lost 5 bases, and 17 bases lay in between. From germline, CDR1 is SGHRS and CDR2 YFSETQ. This CDR3 has 15 residues. In nucleotides, the CDR3 is TGCGCCAGCAGCTCAGGGGACACCGTAGGGACTGAAGCTTTCTTT. Residues: CASSSGDTVGTEAFF. Full variable domain (rest looked up from reference TRBV5-1 and TRBJ1-1): KAGVTQTPRYLIKTRGQQVTLSCSPISGHRSVSWYQQTPGQGLQFLFEYFSETQRNKGNFPGRFSGRQFSNSRSEMNVSTLELGDSALYLCASSSGDTVGTEAFFGQGTRLTVV.

The chain couples TRBV4-2 to TRBJ1-2, with unresolved D. This CDR3 contains 15 residues. Germline values: CDR1 LGHNA, CDR2 YNFKEQ. The V gene lost 0 bases and the J gene lost 4 bases, with 12 bases spanning the gap. The CDR3 loop is CASSQEEGFVYGYTF. Written as DNA, the CDR3 is TGTGCCAGCAGCCAAGAAGAGGGCTTTGTCTATGGCTACACCTTC.